This is a list of T cell receptor beta chains from one sample in a study of CD8 T cells in Susac syndrome. One entry per CDR3 protein, called by TCRdb with MiXCR from the immunoSEQ multiplex PCR reads. The sample holds roughly 170,000 distinct CDR3 sequences, approximately 95% seen once. Sequencing was carried out using CD4+ T cells from PBMCs. The receptors come from a human donor with multiple sclerosis. Both conserved end residues are part of each CDR3. The D gene is left open where the match is weak. Size is omitted from some rows. Given values are once, few, many or a class for expanded clones.

TRBV2	TRBJ2-5	-	few	TGTGCCAGCAGTTTTAGCGGCCAAGAGACCCAGTACTTC	CASSFSGQETQYF
TRBV24-1	TRBJ1-1	-	-	TGTGCCACCAGTGACTTTCTAGGCAGGGAAGCTTTCTTT	CATSDFLGREAFF
TRBV7-2	TRBJ2-2	-	once	TGTGCCAGCAGCTTAGCGACACTCGCGAACACCGGGGAGCTGTTTTTT	CASSLATLANTGELFF
TRBV28	TRBJ1-1	TRBD1	-	TGTGCCAGCAGTTTGACAGGGGGTAACGGAGCTTTCTTT	CASSLTGGNGAFF
TRBV19	TRBJ2-1	TRBD2	-	TGTGCCAGTACAGGGAGGGATGAGCAGTTCTTC	CASTGRDEQFF
TRBV28	TRBJ1-2	-	-	TGTGCCACACAGGCGGGGCGCTGGGGCTACACCTTC	CATQAGRWGYTF
TRBV4-3	TRBJ1-4	TRBD1	-	TGCGCCAGCAGCCAAGATTGGGACAGGGTATTGGAAAAACTGTTTTTT	CASSQDWDRVLEKLFF
TRBV5-4	TRBJ1-6	-	-	TGTGCCAGCAGCTTGGGTCCTAATTCACCCCTCCACTTT	CASSLGPNSPLHF
TRBV25-1	TRBJ1-1	-	once	TGTGCCAGCAGTTTGACAGATTTGAACACTGAAGCTTTCTTT	CASSLTDLNTEAFF
TRBV20-1	TRBJ1-5	TRBD1	-	TGCAGTGCTGGTCGGACAGGGGTCGTGGCTAATCAGCCCCAGCATTTT	CSAGRTGVVANQPQHF
TRBV11-3	TRBJ2-2	TRBD2	-	TGTGCCAGCAGCTTAGATTTGGTGTCGGGGACTACGAACACCGGGGAGCTGTTTTTT	CASSLDLVSGTTNTGELFF
TRBV6-5	TRBJ2-6	-	-	TGTGCCAGCAGTTACAGACCCTCTGGGGCCAACGTCCTGACTTTC	CASSYRPSGANVLTF
TRBV7-2	TRBJ2-2	TRBD2	-	TGTGCCAGCTGCAGCGGGGGGAACACCGGGGAGCTGTTTTTT	CASCSGGNTGELFF
TRBV28	TRBJ1-5	-	few	TGTGCCAGCAGTTTGGCGCCAGGAAGCAATCAGCCCCAGCATTTT	CASSLAPGSNQPQHF
TRBV7-2	TRBJ2-7	TRBD2	-	TGTGCCAGCAGCAACAGAGGGACTAGCATGGGCGAGCAGTACTTC	CASSNRGTSMGEQYF
TRBV6-2/TRBV6-3	TRBJ2-5	TRBD1	-	TGTGCCAGCAGCGCCGGGACAGGGAACTCCTGGACCCAGTACTTC	CASSAGTGNSWTQYF
TRBV7-2	TRBJ2-2	-	-	TGTGCCAGCAGCTCCCAGACAGTGGGAGGGGAGCTGTTTTTT	CASSSQTVGGELFF
TRBV10-3	TRBJ1-1	-	-	TGTGCCATCAGTGTGGGGGGGATAAACACTGAAGCTTTCTTT	CAISVGGINTEAFF
TRBV29-1	TRBJ1-2	-	-	TGCAGCGTTGTGACCCCGAGCTATGGCTACACCTTC	CSVVTPSYGYTF
TRBV29-1	TRBJ1-2	-	-	TGCAGCGTCAAGGGGCTCATTGGCTACACCTTC	CSVKGLIGYTF
TRBV27	TRBJ2-5	TRBD2	-	TGTGCCAGCCGTGAAGCGGGATATTACCAAGAGACCCAGTACTTC	CASREAGYYQETQYF
TRBV6-1	TRBJ1-1	-	-	TGTGCCAGCAGTGAATCGCAGTCTGAAGCTTTCTTT	CASSESQSEAFF
TRBV7-3	TRBJ2-3	TRBD2	-	TGTGCCAGCAGCTCGTCCGGGACTAGGGCAGATACGCAGTATTTT	CASSSSGTRADTQYF
TRBV9	TRBJ1-1	-	-	TGTGCCAGCAGCGTAGCTGGCTCGATAATGAACACTGAAGCTTTCTTT	CASSVAGSIMNTEAFF
TRBV20-1	TRBJ2-3	TRBD2	-	TGCAGTGCCCTGATACTAGCGGGAGGCACAGATACGCAGTATTTT	CSALILAGGTDTQYF
TRBV4-3	TRBJ2-5	-	-	TGCGCCAGCAGCCAAGAAGGTGGCCTTCGGGAGACCCAGTACTTC	CASSQEGGLRETQYF
TRBV2	TRBJ1-5	-	-	TGTGCCAGCAGAGGACAGCCCGGTCAGCCCCAGCATTTT	CASRGQPGQPQHF
TRBV30	TRBJ1-4	-	-	TGTGCCTGGAGTGGGAATGAAAAACTGTTTTTT	CAWSGNEKLFF
TRBV6-2/TRBV6-3	TRBJ1-2	-	once	TGTGCCAGCAGCAATGGACAGATGGGGATCTATGGCTACACCTTC	CASSNGQMGIYGYTF
TRBV7-9	TRBJ2-7	-	-	TGTGCCAGCAGCTTCTCCAGGGGGGGCAACGAGCAGTACTTC	CASSFSRGGNEQYF
TRBV12-3/TRBV12-4	TRBJ2-7	TRBD1	few	TGTGCCAGCAGTTTAGGACAGGGTTCCTACGAGCAGTACTTC	CASSLGQGSYEQYF
TRBV6-1	TRBJ2-7	-	-	TGTGCCAGCAGTGAAATGGGAGCTGTCTCCTACGAGCAGTACTTC	CASSEMGAVSYEQYF
TRBV29-1	TRBJ1-5	TRBD1	once	TGCAGCGTTGTTCTGGGACAGGGGATATCCAGCAATCAGCCCCAGCATTTT	CSVVLGQGISSNQPQHF
TRBV19	TRBJ1-2	TRBD1	-	TGTGCCAGTAGCCGACCGGGACAGGGTTTGGGCTACACCTTC	CASSRPGQGLGYTF
TRBV2	TRBJ1-4	-	-	TGTGCCAGCAAGACAGATAATGAAAAACTGTTTTTT	CASKTDNEKLFF
TRBV20-1	TRBJ1-2	TRBD1	-	TGCAGTGCTAGCCCACAGGGGGCGAACTATGGCTACACCTTC	CSASPQGANYGYTF
TRBV20-1	TRBJ1-5	-	-	TGCAGTGCTGGGACGAGGGGGCAGCCCCAGCATTTT	CSAGTRGQPQHF
TRBV5-6	TRBJ2-2	TRBD1	-	TGTGCCAGCTACCTACAGGGGAAGACCGGGGAGCTGTTTTTT	CASYLQGKTGELFF
TRBV13	TRBJ2-1	-	-	TGTGCCAGCAGTCTAAAGACCAGCTCCTACAATGAGCAGTTCTTC	CASSLKTSSYNEQFF
TRBV5-1	TRBJ2-7	TRBD2	-	TGCGCCAGCAGCTTAAGCGGGGGCCACTACGAGCAGTACTTC	CASSLSGGHYEQYF